One sample yielded the 2 T cell receptor beta chains listed below, sequenced in a study of cytomegalovirus exposure and HLA in healthy donors (TCRdb year 2017). To prepare the library, the immunoSEQ multiplex PCR assay was applied. The multiplex PCR relied on a mix of 60 forward primers for TCR Vbeta segments and 13 reverse primers for TCR Jbeta segments. TCRdb re-hosts the immuneACCESS table, in-frame sequences only. Its copies lack some clones; in the studies checked, an unresolved V gene accounts for under half of them, and the cause for the rest is not known. The sample table holds 130,000 to 150,000 clones, of which about 80% were seen once. The ten largest clones take up roughly 4.2% of the sample. The sequenced material came from PBMCs. These receptors all stem from a man between 35 and 55 years old in good health and CMV-seropositive.

The chain combines TRBV19 with TRBJ1-2; D call uncertain. Germline V gene data show CDR1 as LNHDA and CDR2 as SQIVND (reference sequence). Deletions cut 4 bases from V and 8 bases from J, with 14 bases between. This CDR3 is built from 13 residues. The CDR3 reads CASSTGNSRGYTF. The CDR3 coding sequence is TGTGCCAGTAGTACGGGGAACAGCCGGGGCTACACCTTC.

This rearrangement joins TRBV5-1 to TRBJ2-1, with D possibly being TRBD2 (6 bases). Germline CDR1 SGHRS, CDR2 YFSETQ. The ends were cut back, 5 bases at V and 0 bases at J, with 12 bases in the middle. This CDR3 contains 15 residues. CDR3 amino acids: CASRREVSSYNEQFF. The CDR3 region has the DNA TGCGCCAGCAGAAGGGAGGTGAGCTCCTACAATGAGCAGTTCTTC.